The clone carrying this T cell receptor beta chain was recorded at least ten times. What it binds is not known. Unique-molecular-identifier-tagged TCR beta cDNA libraries were used. TCRdb passed the PCR reads through MiXCR, listing each CDR3 protein once. The repertoire holds approximately 260,000 distinct CDR3 sequences, with 35% to 40% as singletons. Per germline, CDR1 SGHRS and CDR2 YFSETQ. CDR3 length: 16 amino acids. V lost 6 bases and J lost 0, with 16 bases in between. This specimen comes from a study of post-analysis software for immune sequencing data. Study in general: Some patients lacked subtype; others had relapsing-remitting, secondary progressive or progressive-relapsing disease. Overall study findings and caveats: TRBV segments more frequent in patients than in controls numbered five and included TRBV5-6, TRBV5-1 and TRBV20-1. Relative to controls, patients with multiple sclerosis showed significantly lower normalized Chao1 diversity.

The receptor comes from a girl aged 5-17 years with multiple sclerosis. The sample consisted of blood. The rearrangement uses TRBV5-1 and TRBJ2-1; D possibly corresponds to TRBD2 (7 bases). This CDR3 reads CASNTGGLNSYNEQFF. CDR3 nucleotides: TGCGCCAGCAACACGGGGGGCCTTAACTCCTACAATGAGCAGTTCTTC.